Detailed here is one T cell receptor (beta chain). This clonotype was recorded at least ten times. The antigen this receptor binds is unknown. The sample holds no much larger clone one base away, and base qualities are not on file. The data belong to a study of regulatory T cells in long-lasting Graves disease listed by TCRdb under 2021. Concerning the study at large: Newly diagnosed Graves' disease patients had taken antithyroid drugs for less than 3 months. Patients with persistent Graves' disease were compared with patients with newly diagnosed Graves' disease using TCR sequencing and RNA sequencing of peripheral blood. The study took place in China and was registered as a clinical trial. A total of about 35 samples underwent TCR sequencing, from 13 patients with persistent Graves' disease and approximately 20 patients with newly diagnosed Graves' disease.

Libraries were constructed by multiplex PCR. TCRdb records Illumina HiSeq 4000 as the sequencer. CDR3 regions were amplified by Arm-PCR with iRepertoire HTBI primers to construct TCR beta libraries. Before sequencing, the PCR products went through gel purification. On the study's bioinformatics: Across samples, fewer than 70 TRBV and 13 to 15 TRBJ segments were identified and used for gene usage analysis of CDR3 amino acid clonotypes. COPE and FqMerger were used to merge the filtered high-quality paired reads into contigs. Contigs were aligned with BLAST to IMGT TRBV, TRBD and TRBJ reference genes, and CDR3 was defined per IMGT. Any clonotype with a frequency above 0.1% was classified as a highly expanded clone. Shannon entropy served as the measure of repertoire diversity, while the Gini coefficient captured V-J evenness. Public clonotypes were defined as clonotypes shared by more than one individual. The public sequencing data were trimmed at Q25 with fastp and processed into clonotypes with MiXCR by TCRdb, which kept only in-frame beta chains. Rows matching on CDR3 protein sequence are summarized as one entry with the most common DNA and genes. In this record, the V and J calls reflect TCRdb's handling and not the investigators' own analysis. The sample data list a few hundred thousand distinct CDR3 sequences, and approximately 14% of these were observed just once. The ten largest clones capture approximately 17% of the sample.

Overall study outcomes, separate from this receptor: The study examined only peripheral blood because the primary lesion, thyroid tissue, could not be accessed. Sequencing and analysis were restricted to the TCR beta chain. The small sample size was acknowledged by the authors as a limitation that may reduce accuracy. Compared with newly diagnosed patients, patients with persistent Graves' disease had lower TCR Shannon entropy and fewer highly expanded clones, which suggests clonal expansion. TRBV28, TRBJ1-2 and TRBJ2-5 were preferentially used in persistent disease, while TRBV20-1 and TRBJ2-1 were favored in newly diagnosed disease. Persistent patients shared more public clonotypes among themselves (roughly 2,700) than newly diagnosed patients did (about 900).

Looking up the germline V gene yields CDR1 KGHSH and CDR2 LQKENI. V loses 4 bases of germline sequence and J loses 5 bases, and the interval between the two ends is 14 bases. The CDR3 runs 14 amino acids, cysteine and phenylalanine included. Just CDR3 DNA is preserved here, 42 bases in frame from base 1. The time point label for this specimen denotes: newly diagnosed GD, antithyroid drugs for less than 3 months. For both TCR sequencing and RNA sequencing, RNA was extracted from PBMCs in TRIzol. Graves' disease was diagnosed according to American Thyroid Association guidelines. Patients were recruited from an endocrinology department in Xi'an, China. Each patient gave about 10 milliliters of peripheral blood, collected in an EDTA anticoagulant tube. Ficoll Paque Plus density gradient separation was used to isolate PBMCs, and no additional T cell sorting was done. An Agilent 2100 Bioanalyzer and agarose gel were used to assess RNA quality, and a NanoDrop 2000 was used to measure RNA concentration.

The same data also went into a second study, on T cells in Graves' hyperthyroidism and ophthalmopathy. As that second study puts it: A patient counted as having stable Graves' hyperthyroidism if no progression to ophthalmopathy occurred over 18 months of follow-up. The hyperthyroidism patients were between 18 and 65 years old and newly diagnosed, with a disease duration of less than 2 months. Exclusion was applied to patients with uncontrolled infections, other autoimmune diseases, pregnancy or lactation. Diagnoses relied on clinical symptoms, serum thyroxine and TRAb, thyroid ultrasound and orbital computed tomography. For the first round of RT-PCR on the TCR CDR3, the HTBI primer set was used together with the Qiagen OneStep RT-PCR kit. Most expanded thyroid clonotypes (frequency above 0.001) were also detected in blood, a finding suggesting that blood repertoires may reflect thyroid immune responses. A model built on a 13 V-J signature distinguished ophthalmopathy from stable hyperthyroidism, reaching roughly 88% sensitivity and around 81% specificity in cross-validation and 80%/75% in testing. In validation, progression to ophthalmopathy was predicted by the model with 70.59% sensitivity and approximately 78% specificity, a median of roughly six months before onset. TCR V-J signatures able to tell the groups apart were searched for in a discovery cohort of 100 patients, of whom around 43 had Graves' ophthalmopathy and about 60 had stable Graves' hyperthyroidism. Prospective prediction of ophthalmopathy was tested in an independent validation cohort of approximately 19 hyperthyroidism patients and around 16 patients who later progressed to ophthalmopathy. The 85 to 100 discovery patients were divided at random into training and test sets in a 7:3 ratio. In addition, the study compared T-cell repertoires in thyroid tissue and in blood from about 6 Graves' hyperthyroidism patients. Following sampling, methimazole starting at 30 mg daily was given to hyperthyroidism patients, and high-dose intravenous methylprednisolone was given to ophthalmopathy patients. Libraries were constructed in a second round of multiplex PCR, after which size selection and purification were performed. Paired-end sequencing of the libraries was performed with 100 bp reads on an Illumina HiSeq2000. SOAPnuke was used to process the raw data, with reads discarded if the reads contained adapters or uncalled bases, had a mean Phred below 15, or lacked an exact constant-primer or identifier match. High-quality paired reads were merged with COPE v1.2.5, and unique nucleotide sequences were defined as clonotypes. MiTCR v1.1 was used to align clonotypes to the IMGT TRBV, TRBD and TRBJ reference segments. Only V-J combinations with frequency above 0.0001, covering about 99% of repertoires, were analysed. A TCS score was defined as the ratio between F50 (clonal expansion) and ExV (chaos), using BLOSUM62-based TCRdist between CDR3 peptides within each V-J. Welch's t-statistics and random forest reduced 514 V-J features to about 13, which were used in a naive Bayes classifier (R e1071). No statistical method was used to set the sample size in advance, and investigators knew the group allocation. The paper reports TCR Vbeta CDR3 sequencing of more than 120 peripheral blood samples: over 40 ophthalmopathy, about 75 hyperthyroidism and around 17 progressor patients.

This sample comprised peripheral blood mononuclear cells (PBMCs), obtained at new diagnosis, from a patient treated with antithyroid drugs. The chain joins TRBV18 to TRBJ2-5, with the D segment possibly TRBD1 or TRBD2, each aligning over 5 bases. This receptor was identified in a woman aged 45-60 years with Graves disease. Donor details come from another sample of the same person, matched by shared clones. The DNA sequence reads TGTGCCAGCTCACTACGCGAGGGGACCGAGACCCAGTACTTC. Translated, this is CASSLREGTETQYF.